This T cell receptor beta chain was observed in a study of beta chain features in type 1 diabetes. Cells sorted by CD45RO/CCR7/CD25/CD127/CD95/CD27 comprised CD4+ naive, central memory, regulatory and stem cell-like memory cells. This clone appeared a few times. Every isolated RNA sample was fully reverse transcribed, so sequencing captured expressed TCRB transcripts. Assay: immunoSEQ multiplex PCR; the TCRdb copy retains only in-frame clones and omits some. The sample consists of roughly 610,000 clones, about 16% of them appearing once. The sequenced sample consisted of naive CD4+ T cells from blood. This TCR derives from a man aged 18 to 29 in good health.

The CDR3 here is CASRQNSGNTIYF. The CDR3 DNA reads TGTGCCAGCCGACAAAACTCTGGAAACACCATATATTTT. The chain joins TRBV6-5 to TRBJ1-3; D not certain. V lost 8 bases and J lost 0, with 8 bases in between. Germline CDR1 MNHEY, CDR2 SVGAGI. The CDR3 loop spans 13 amino acids.